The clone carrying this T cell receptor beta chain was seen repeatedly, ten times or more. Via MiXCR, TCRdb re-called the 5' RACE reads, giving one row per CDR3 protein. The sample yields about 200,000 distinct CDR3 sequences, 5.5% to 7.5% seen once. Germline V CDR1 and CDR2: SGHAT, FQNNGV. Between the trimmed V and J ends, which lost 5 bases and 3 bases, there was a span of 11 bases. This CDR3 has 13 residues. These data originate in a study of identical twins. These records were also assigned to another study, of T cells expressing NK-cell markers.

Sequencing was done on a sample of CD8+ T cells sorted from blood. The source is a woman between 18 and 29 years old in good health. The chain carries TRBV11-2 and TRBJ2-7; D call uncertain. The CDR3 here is CASSHLVLYEQYF. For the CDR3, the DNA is TGTGCCAGCAGCCACCTCGTCCTCTACGAGCAGTACTTC. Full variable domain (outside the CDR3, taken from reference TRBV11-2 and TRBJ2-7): EAGVAQSPRYKIIEKRQSVAFWCNPISGHATLYWYQQILGQGPKLLIQFQNNGVVDDSQLPKDRFSAERLKGVDSTLKIQPAKLEDSAVYLCASSHLVLYEQYFGPGTRLTVT.